This TCR beta chain was sequenced in a study of cytomegalovirus exposure and HLA in healthy donors. With regard to this clone: Its antigen is not known. An end of the junction does not agree with germline; a read error may underlie this.

General observations from the study: Presence/absence analyses rested on an assumption that sequencing depth was roughly uniform across donors.

This PCR relied on a set of 60 Vbeta primers and 13 Jbeta primers. Generated by immunoSEQ multiplex PCR, the TCRdb table keeps only in-frame clones and is missing some. The sample table sets out around 76,000 clones. This CDR3 contains 15 residues. In germline, CDR1 is LNHNV, CDR2 YYDKDF (reference sequence). This TCR derives from a man aged 40-49 years in good health and CMV-seronegative. The sample was PBMCs. V usage is TRBV15 and J usage is TRBJ1-4; D gene ambiguous. The CDR3 nucleotides are TGTGCCACCAGCGGAGATAAGCCCATCAATGAAAAACTGTTTTTT. Protein product: CATSGDKPINEKLFF.